The sequence of this T cell receptor (beta chain) was determined in a study of siplizumab effects on memory and regulatory T cells (dated by TCRdb to the late 2010s). About the study as a whole: The study examined how the anti-CD2 antibody siplizumab affects alloreactive T-cell subsets in allogeneic mixed lymphocyte reactions built from human PBMCs.

CDR1 is given as PRHDT and CDR2 as FYEKMQ, both from the germline V gene (reference sequence). The CDR3 goes from the cysteine to the phenylalanine over 16 residues. The DNA shown is the 48-base CDR3, in frame from base 1. V lost 5 bases and J lost 1 base; the stretch between them is 16 bases long. Receptors were amplified or captured by the immunoSEQ multiplex PCR assay. Each sample had roughly 90,000 TCR templates assayed by the deep sequencing platform. Genomic DNA extracted from sorted T cells was the material used for TCRbeta CDR3 sequencing. The published analysis was carried out like this. The R programming language was used for clonal analysis of the TCRbeta CDR3 data. Alloreactive CD4+ and CD8+ clones were defined by comparing unstimulated samples with post-reaction CFSE-low samples. By matching sequences to the repertoires of sorted unstimulated Treg and non-Treg cells, each alloreactive CD4+ clone was assigned a regulatory or non-regulatory origin. Sourced from immuneACCESS, this table was stored by TCRdb with only in-frame sequences that have V and J called. A share of the clones is absent; for the studies checked, an unresolved V gene accounts for under half, and the remainder has no known explanation. V and J calls and clone size are given by that table; D and trimming were obtained from the DNA. Here the sample has approximately 100,000 clones; roughly nine tenths occur a single time. In total, the top ten clones hold 0.55% to 0.95% of the sample.

The full study reports these points: The cumulative frequency of alloreactive sequences that could be traced back to unstimulated CD4+ memory T cells was significantly reduced by siplizumab. Of the alloreactive CD4+ clones that could be mapped, the Treg-derived share averaged almost 70% with siplizumab compared with about 27% in control reactions. No functional confirmation was obtained for the suppressive function of proliferating Tregs from siplizumab cultures. Because sequences at frequencies below about 10^-5 were poorly captured, only a minor fraction of alloreactive clones could be mapped back to unstimulated subsets. Greater diversity appeared to be present in unstimulated naive T cells than in memory T cells, and a substantial contribution to the alloresponse seemed to be made by naive cells. Roughly 75-97% of proliferating CD4+ or CD8+ clones could not be assigned a naive or memory phenotype.

Sorted unstimulated T cells, along with proliferating T cells recovered from mixed lymphocyte reactions, underwent TCRbeta CDR3 sequencing. Fresh whole blood from roughly ten HLA-typed healthy donors served as the source for isolating PBMCs. To map where alloreactive clones came from, unstimulated CD4+ regulatory T cells were FACS-sorted. This clone was found once. Its antigen specificity is not known. Base qualities are not at hand, and no much larger clone is one base apart. Recombination connected TRBV13 to TRBJ2-3; 5 matching bases give a weak D call of TRBD1. This sequence was found in a human donor in good health. Sequenced: Tregs sorted from blood. CDR3 sequence: CASSPSRGRGTDTQYF. The DNA sequence follows: TGTGCCAGCAGCCCGTCAAGGGGTCGGGGCACAGATACGCAGTATTTT.